The entry below gives a single TCR beta chain sequence along with its context. Its specificity is not known. Patients were ruled out by autoimmune disease history or systemic immunosuppression. V lost 2 bases and J 9 bases, leaving 12 bases between the germline ends. Germline CDR1 MNHEY, CDR2 SVGAGI. This CDR3 region has 13 residues. This sample was included in a study of OX40 agonist ivuxolimab in advanced cancers. On the study more broadly: Ivuxolimab is a fully human IgG2 antibody that activates OX40 (CD134).

Study results and caveats: Researchers did not establish what antigens the expanded peripheral T cells target.

Measured with immunoSEQ multiplex PCR; TCRdb has only the in-frame clones, and not every one. Among tens of thousands of clones listed, approximately 91% were seen once. The TCR comes from an adult with an advanced solid tumor such as melanoma, head and neck, liver or kidney cancer. Sequenced here: CD4+ or CD8+ T cells sorted from blood, sampled in a trial of the OX40 agonist ivuxolimab. V gene TRBV6-5 combines with J gene TRBJ2-3; D is perhaps TRBD2 (5 bases). As DNA, the CDR3 is TGTGCCAGCAGTTACAATCGGGGTGAAACGCAGTATTTT. This translates into CASSYNRGETQYF.